This T cell receptor beta chain derives from a study of early T cells in non-severe SARS-CoV-2 infection. For the study at large: Bulk RNA taken from unsorted whole blood was sequenced, leaving chains unpaired. Overall study findings and caveats: Matching results from VDJdb favored anti-spike CD8 responses, leaving private and CD4 specificities undetected.

One entry per CDR3 protein results from TCRdb running MiXCR on the 5' RACE reads. The sample carries tens of thousands of distinct CDR3 sequences, around 15% recorded once. Turning to this clonotype: Its antigen is unknown.

Germline V gene lookup returns CDR1 LGHDT and CDR2 YNNKEL (reference sequence). V lost 0 bases to trimming and J lost 6 bases, with 14 bases between them. This CDR3 is built from 15 residues. Sequenced material: whole blood. The genes are TRBV3-1 and TRBJ1-2; TRBD1 is a possible D gene (5 bases). The clonotype was recovered from an adult who was a healthcare worker with PCR-confirmed SARS-CoV-2 infection or an uninfected control (not recorded which). CDR3: CASSQDRGEGDGYTF. The DNA of the CDR3 is TGTGCCAGCAGCCAAGATCGAGGGGAAGGGGATGGCTACACCTTC.